This TCR beta chain derives from a study of shared clonotypes between healthy human individuals. The study's findings and limits: Only a few donors were included, so the genetic and exposure-history diversity represented was limited.

For this clone: No antigen is known for it.

The CDR3 length is 15 residues. Trimming shortened V by 4 bases and J by 5 bases, and 16 bases separated the two germline ends. Germline CDR1 is SGHDT and CDR2 is YYEEEE. In the sorted-subset replicate PCRs, 150 to 200 ng DNA, some 30,000 T cell genomes, was used. Sequencing used immunoSEQ multiplex PCR; TCRdb keeps in-frame clones, though not all of them. The sample includes millions of clones, over 90% of them seen just once. Input material: naive CD4+ T cells from PBMCs. Described subset: CD45RA+ positively selected. The gene calls are TRBV5-6 and TRBJ2-1, with D unresolved. The sequence came from a man younger than 35 in good health. Some clones in this sample may be carry-over from other donors' samples. The chain's CDR3 is CASSQALWSDNEQFF. CDR3 nucleotides: TGTGCCAGCAGCCAAGCGTTGTGGTCAGACAATGAGCAGTTCTTC. The full variable domain, completed using reference TRBV5-6 and TRBJ2-1, is DAGVTQSPTHLIKTRGQQVTLRCSPKSGHDTVSWYQQALGQGPQFIFQYYEEEERQRGNFPDRFSGHQFPNYSSELNVNALLLGDSALYLCASSQALWSDNEQFFGPGTRLTVL.